One and the same sample provided the 21 T cell receptor beta chains below, sequenced in a study of Tregs in tolerant kidney transplant recipients. TCRdb's table, derived via immunoSEQ multiplex PCR, lists solely in-frame clones and lacks some. The data contain some 66,000 clones, just under 95% of them singletons. The sequences come from CD8+ T cells from blood, collected before the transplant. These receptors came from a human donor who received a combined kidney and bone marrow transplant.

The chain recombines TRBV30 with TRBJ2-7, with a possible D match to TRBD2 (5 bases). Trimming cost V 7 bases and J 4 bases, with 20 bases left between them. CDR1 is GTSNPN, CDR2 SVGIG, per germline (reference sequence). The CDR3 spans 14 residues. The CDR3 DNA sequence: TGTGCCTTGACCGAGGGAAGTGTAGCGTACGAGCAGTACTTC. This codes for CALTEGSVAYEQYF.

The rearrangement links TRBV28 to TRBJ1-1; 7 bases are a match to TRBD1. Trimming cost V 7 bases and J 13 bases; bases outside gene matches: 15. The CDR3 runs 13 residues. Looked up from germline, CDR1 is MDHEN and CDR2 is SYDVKM. Here the CDR3 reads CASMYRGLGYGFF. In DNA, the CDR3 is TGTGCCAGCATGTACAGGGGTTTGGGTTACGGTTTCTTT.

This chain links TRBV27 with TRBJ2-7; TRBD2 aligns across 10 bases. Trimming took 1 base from V and 2 from J; bases not matched to a gene: 8. Germline V gene lookup returns CDR1 MNHEY and CDR2 SMNVEV (reference sequence). This CDR3 is built from 17 residues. The CDR3 sequence is CASSLWIGTSDTYEQYF. The CDR3 DNA reads TGTGCCAGCAGTTTATGGATCGGGACTAGCGACACCTACGAGCAGTACTTC.

The chain joins TRBV5-4 to TRBJ2-5; 13 bases are a match to TRBD2. V was pared by 0 bases and J by 5 bases, with 4 bases of the junction left unmatched. CDR1 and CDR2 (germline): SGHNT, YYREEE (reference sequence). This CDR3 is 16 amino acids long. CDR3 residues: CASSLGLAGGMETQYF. The CDR3 DNA reads TGTGCCAGCAGCTTGGGACTAGCGGGGGGTATGGAGACCCAGTACTTC.

The J gene is TRBJ2-1, the V gene TRBV7-9, with 11 bases lining up with TRBD2. J lost 3 bases, V lost 1 base, and 2 bases had no gene match. The germline V gene has CDR1 SEHNR and CDR2 FQNEAQ (reference sequence). The CDR3 consists of 16 residues. CDR3 residues: CASSLVLAGGYNEQFF. CDR3 DNA: TGTGCCAGCAGCTTAGTTCTAGCGGGAGGCTACAATGAGCAGTTCTTC.

This clone was counted once. The chain joins TRBV13 to TRBJ1-2; D may be TRBD1 (6 bases). The CDR3 is made up of 13 amino acids. Trimming removed 2 bases from V and 3 bases from J, with 7 bases in between. The germline V gene encodes CDR1 PRHDT and CDR2 FYEKMQ (reference sequence). DNA for the CDR3: TGTGCCAGCAGCTTAACAGGGTACTATGGCTACACCTTC. It encodes CASSLTGYYGYTF.

The rearrangement joins TRBV9 to TRBJ2-5; TRBD1 agrees at 8 bases. The V and J ends lost 0 bases and 1 base, in that order; junction bases with no gene match: 5. The V gene's germline CDR1 is SGDLS and CDR2 YYNGEE. This CDR3 comprises 16 residues. Written as DNA, the CDR3 is TGTGCCAGCAGCGTAGGTGGACAGGGCCTCCAAGAGACCCAGTACTTC. As protein: CASSVGGQGLQETQYF. Using reference TRBV9 and TRBJ2-5 for the parts outside the CDR3, the full variable domain is DSGVTQTPKHLITATGQRVTLRCSPRSGDLSVYWYQQSLDQGLQFLIQYYNGEERAKGNILERFSAQQFPDLHSELNLSSLELGDSALYFCASSVGGQGLQETQYFGPGTRLLVL.

The chain joins TRBV28 to TRBJ2-4; 9 nucleotides line up with TRBD2. With 7 bases clipped from V and 3 bases from J, the junction kept 16 bases outside the gene matches. Germline CDR1 MDHEN, CDR2 SYDVKM. CDR3 length equals 18 residues. The CDR3 nucleotides are TGTGCCAGCACCCGTGGGCGGGGGGGTGTGTGGAACAAAAACATTCAGTACTTC. Amino acid sequence: CASTRGRGGVWNKNIQYF.

The chain carries TRBV5-6 and TRBJ1-5; 7 bases match TRBD1. V lost 0 bases to trimming and J lost 4 bases; unmatched junction nucleotides: 1. Germline V CDR1 and CDR2: SGHDT, YYEEEE. The CDR3 spans 14 residues. The CDR3 DNA is TGTGCCAGCAGCTTGGGGACAGGTAATCAGCCCCAGCATTTT. Protein: CASSLGTGNQPQHF.

The V gene is TRBV7-6, the J gene TRBJ2-5, with 8 bases matching TRBD1. The CDR3 runs 14 residues. Germline CDR1 reads SGHVS; CDR2 reads FNYEAQ. The junction had 6 bases not matched to a gene; V was cut back by 4 bases and J by 5 bases. CDR3 DNA sequence: TGTGCCAGCAGCTCCTACAGGGGGTCGGAGACCCAGTACTTC. Protein sequence: CASSSYRGSETQYF.

The chain couples TRBV28 to TRBJ1-2, with a possible D match to TRBD1 (5 bases). This CDR3 contains 14 residues. V lost 6 bases, J lost 4 bases, and 15 bases lay in between. Per the germline V gene, CDR1 is MDHEN and CDR2 is SYDVKM. DNA of the CDR3: TGTGCCAGCAGCAATCCGGGACTGAGCTATGGCTACACCTTC. Amino acids: CASSNPGLSYGYTF.

This chain connects TRBV30 to TRBJ1-2; TRBD1 aligns across 11 bases. The CDR3 runs 14 residues. The germline gives CDR1 GTSNPN, CDR2 SVGIG (reference sequence). V was clipped by 3 bases and J by 3 bases; unmatched bases: 3. CDR3 protein: CAWRGTGGDYGYTF. CDR3 DNA sequence: TGTGCCTGGAGGGGGACAGGGGGTGACTATGGCTACACCTTC.

The J gene is TRBJ2-2, the V gene TRBV5-1; TRBD1 agrees at 8 bases. Per the germline V gene, CDR1 is SGHRS and CDR2 is YFSETQ. The CDR3 has 16 amino acids. V dropped 1 base and J dropped 5; count of bases not matched to a gene: 7. The DNA for the CDR3 is TGCGCCAGCAGCTTGACGCAGGGGGCGCTTACCGGGGAGCTGTTTTTT. Its translation: CASSLTQGALTGELFF.

The V gene is TRBV5-6, the J gene TRBJ1-2; 7 nucleotides match TRBD1. This CDR3 has 12 amino acids. With V trimmed by 4 bases and J by 4 bases, 1 base remained unmatched. In germline, CDR1 is SGHDT, CDR2 YYEEEE. The CDR3 here is CASSRDSYGYTF. The CDR3 region has the DNA TGTGCCAGCAGCCGGGACAGCTATGGCTACACCTTC.

The rearrangement uses TRBV15 and TRBJ2-7; 9 bases are shared with TRBD2. The CDR3 covers 15 residues. The junction had 6 bases not matched to a gene; V was cut back by 4 bases and J by 2 bases. In germline, CDR1 is LNHNV, CDR2 YYDKDF (reference sequence). DNA of the CDR3: TGTGCCACCAGCACGAGGGCGGGGGGGACCTACGAGCAGTACTTC. It yields the protein CATSTRAGGTYEQYF.

The chain is built from TRBV5-1 and TRBJ1-1; 7 positions agree with TRBD1. There are 15 residues in the CDR3. Unmatched junction bases numbered 7, after V lost 0 bases and J lost 5 bases. From germline, CDR1 is SGHRS and CDR2 YFSETQ. The CDR3 coding sequence is TGCGCCAGCAGCTTGGACAGGGGTGTGGGGACTGAAGCTTTCTTT. Protein: CASSLDRGVGTEAFF.

V usage is TRBV29-1 and J usage is TRBJ1-2; D perhaps matches TRBD1 (5 bases). In germline, CDR1 is SQVTM, CDR2 ANQGSEA. CDR3 length equals 11 residues. V lost 7 bases and J lost 4, with 10 bases in between. The CDR3 protein is CSGVDSYGYTF. CDR3 DNA sequence: TGCAGCGGCGTCGACAGCTATGGCTACACCTTC.

V is TRBV11-2 and J is TRBJ1-3; 7 bases are a match to TRBD1. Per germline, CDR1 SGHAT and CDR2 FQNNGV. J lost 0 bases, V lost 4 bases, and 9 bases had no gene match. There are 17 residues in the CDR3. DNA of the CDR3: TGTGCCAGCAGCTATTACCCCCGGGACAGCTCTGGAAACACCATATATTTT. Amino acid sequence: CASSYYPRDSSGNTIYF.

The chain links TRBV7-9 to TRBJ1-2, with 12 bases aligning to TRBD1. The CDR3 covers 13 residues. Germline-derived CDR1 and CDR2 are SEHNR and FQNEAQ (reference sequence). V lost 5 bases, J lost 7 bases, and 2 bases stayed unmatched. The CDR3 nucleotides read TGTGCCAGCAGCGGGACAGGGGGCTTTGGCTACACCTTC. Translated: CASSGTGGFGYTF.

This chain's CDR3 is CASSILSGANEQYF. Written as DNA, the CDR3 is TGTGCCAGTAGTATTCTGTCCGGAGCTAACGAGCAGTACTTC. This rearrangement joins TRBV19 to TRBJ2-7; no reliable D call. Trimming shortened V by 3 bases and J by 5 bases, and 14 bases separated the two germline ends. Germline V lookup: CDR1 LNHDA, CDR2 SQIVND (reference sequence). CDR3 length: 14 amino acids.

This chain joins TRBV4-3 and TRBJ2-7; D unclear. The CDR3 is 14 residues long. The germline V gene encodes CDR1 LGHNA and CDR2 YSLEER. The germline V and J ends were trimmed by 0 bases and 3 bases, with 9 bases remaining between them. In DNA form, the CDR3 reads TGCGCCAGCAGCCAAGATCGGGTGTACTACGAGCAGTACTTC. Its protein product is CASSQDRVYYEQYF.